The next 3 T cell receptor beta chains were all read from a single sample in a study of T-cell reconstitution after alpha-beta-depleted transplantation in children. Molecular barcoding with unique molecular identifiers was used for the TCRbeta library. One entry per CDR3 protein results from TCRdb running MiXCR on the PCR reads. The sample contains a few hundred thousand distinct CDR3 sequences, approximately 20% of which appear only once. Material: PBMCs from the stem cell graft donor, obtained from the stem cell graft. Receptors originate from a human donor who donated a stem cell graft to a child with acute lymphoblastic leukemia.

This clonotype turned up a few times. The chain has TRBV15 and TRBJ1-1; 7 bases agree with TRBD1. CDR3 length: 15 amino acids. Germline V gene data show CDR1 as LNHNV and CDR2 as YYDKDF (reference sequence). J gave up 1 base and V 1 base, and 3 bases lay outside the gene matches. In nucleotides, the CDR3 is TGTGCCACCAGCAGAGTTAGGACAGGGAACACTGAAGCTTTCTTT. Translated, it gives CATSRVRTGNTEAFF.

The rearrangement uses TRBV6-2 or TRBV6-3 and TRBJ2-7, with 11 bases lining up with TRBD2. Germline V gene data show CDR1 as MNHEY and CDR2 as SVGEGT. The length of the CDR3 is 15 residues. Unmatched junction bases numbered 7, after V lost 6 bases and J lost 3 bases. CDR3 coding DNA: TGTGCCAGCAGGGATACCGGGACTAGCGGCTACGAGCAGTACTTC. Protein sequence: CASRDTGTSGYEQYF.

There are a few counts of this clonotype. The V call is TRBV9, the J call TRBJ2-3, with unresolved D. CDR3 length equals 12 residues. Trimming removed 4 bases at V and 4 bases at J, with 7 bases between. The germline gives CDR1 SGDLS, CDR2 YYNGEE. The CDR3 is CASSKGPDTQYF. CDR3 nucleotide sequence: TGTGCCAGCAGCAAAGGCCCAGATACGCAGTATTTT.